Listed below are T cell receptor beta chains from one sample, sequenced in a study of T cells after yellow fever vaccination. TCRdb processed the 5' RACE reads anew with MiXCR; each CDR3 protein has one entry. The data show roughly 160,000 distinct CDR3 sequences, about 7% seen once. Sequencing was performed on CD4+ T cells sorted from PBMCs, taken about 5 days after the first yellow fever vaccination. These receptors all stem from a man younger than 35 who received the YFV17D yellow fever vaccine. Each CDR3 is given with its conserved first and last residue. The order of the fields is J gene, clone size, V gene, D gene, CDR3 DNA, CDR3 protein. A D gene is named only where the DNA matches it firmly. A row's size may be missing; if present it is once, few, many or a size class.

J gene: TRBJ1-4
clone size: many
V gene: TRBV20-1
D gene: TRBD1
CDR3 DNA: TGCAGTGCTTCCGGGACAGGGAATGAAAAACTGTTTTTT
CDR3 protein: CSASGTGNEKLFF

J gene: TRBJ1-1
clone size: few
V gene: TRBV12-3/TRBV12-4
D gene: TRBD1
CDR3 DNA: TGTGCCAGCAGTGTATTACCGGGACAGGGAGGATCTGAAGCTTTCTTT
CDR3 protein: CASSVLPGQGGSEAFF

J gene: TRBJ2-2
clone size: many
V gene: TRBV7-2
D gene: TRBD1
CDR3 DNA: TGTGCCAGCACCCTGACAGGGGGTTACACCGGGGAGCTGTTTTTT
CDR3 protein: CASTLTGGYTGELFF

J gene: TRBJ1-2
clone size: many
V gene: TRBV5-1
D gene: NA
CDR3 DNA: TGCGCCACGTCGCCGGAAATAGGGGGCTATGGCTACACCTTC
CDR3 protein: CATSPEIGGYGYTF

J gene: TRBJ1-4
clone size: many
V gene: TRBV7-9
D gene: NA
CDR3 DNA: TGTGCCAGCAGCTTAAGGATGGAGGATGAAAAACTGTTTTTT
CDR3 protein: CASSLRMEDEKLFF

J gene: TRBJ2-7
clone size: NA
V gene: TRBV6-2/TRBV6-3
D gene: TRBD1
CDR3 DNA: TGTGCCAGCACCTACAGGGGCCGCCGGGACTACGAGCAGTACTTC
CDR3 protein: CASTYRGRRDYEQYF

J gene: TRBJ1-1
clone size: many
V gene: TRBV15
D gene: NA
CDR3 DNA: TGTGCCACCAGCAGAGCCCGGGTCGCTGAAGCTTTCTTT
CDR3 protein: CATSRARVAEAFF

J gene: TRBJ2-3
clone size: NA
V gene: TRBV11-2
D gene: TRBD2
CDR3 DNA: TGTGCCAGCAGCTTATATGGACTAGCGGGGGGCGGCACAGATACGCAGTATTTT
CDR3 protein: CASSLYGLAGGGTDTQYF

J gene: TRBJ2-2
clone size: many
V gene: TRBV5-8
D gene: NA
CDR3 DNA: TGTGCCAGCAGCTTGTTCCCGAGAGACAACGGGGAGCTGTTTTTT
CDR3 protein: CASSLFPRDNGELFF

J gene: TRBJ2-3
clone size: many
V gene: TRBV4-3
D gene: NA
CDR3 DNA: TGCGCCAGCAGCCCTTGGACCCACACAGATACGCAGTATTTT
CDR3 protein: CASSPWTHTDTQYF

J gene: TRBJ1-3
clone size: many
V gene: TRBV9
D gene: NA
CDR3 DNA: TGTGCCAGCAGCGTGTCTTCGGTTGGGCAGACTGGAAACACCATATATTTT
CDR3 protein: CASSVSSVGQTGNTIYF

J gene: TRBJ2-1
clone size: few
V gene: TRBV5-1
D gene: NA
CDR3 DNA: TGCGCCAGCAGCTTGGTTGGGGGGGCCTCCTACAATGAGCAGTTCTTC
CDR3 protein: CASSLVGGASYNEQFF

J gene: TRBJ1-6
clone size: NA
V gene: TRBV10-2
D gene: NA
CDR3 DNA: TGCGCCAGCAGTGAGTCGGACCGGTGGTATCAAGACTCGTCACGACCCCTCCACTTT
CDR3 protein: CASSESDRWYQDSSRPLHF

J gene: TRBJ2-2
clone size: NA
V gene: TRBV7-6
D gene: NA
CDR3 DNA: TGTGCCAGCAGCTTAAGCTACGCCGGGGAGCTGTTTTTT
CDR3 protein: CASSLSYAGELFF

J gene: TRBJ2-3
clone size: many
V gene: TRBV9
D gene: TRBD2
CDR3 DNA: TGTGCCAGCAGCCAAAGCGGGGTAGCAGATACGCAGTATTTT
CDR3 protein: CASSQSGVADTQYF

J gene: TRBJ2-1
clone size: few
V gene: TRBV7-9
D gene: NA
CDR3 DNA: TGTGCCAGCAGTGAATGGGCAGGGTTCGGGGAGCAGTTCTTC
CDR3 protein: CASSEWAGFGEQFF

J gene: TRBJ1-1
clone size: NA
V gene: TRBV19
D gene: NA
CDR3 DNA: TGTGCCAGTAGTCTAAGGGTTCTCGTGAACACTGAAGCTTTCTTT
CDR3 protein: CASSLRVLVNTEAFF